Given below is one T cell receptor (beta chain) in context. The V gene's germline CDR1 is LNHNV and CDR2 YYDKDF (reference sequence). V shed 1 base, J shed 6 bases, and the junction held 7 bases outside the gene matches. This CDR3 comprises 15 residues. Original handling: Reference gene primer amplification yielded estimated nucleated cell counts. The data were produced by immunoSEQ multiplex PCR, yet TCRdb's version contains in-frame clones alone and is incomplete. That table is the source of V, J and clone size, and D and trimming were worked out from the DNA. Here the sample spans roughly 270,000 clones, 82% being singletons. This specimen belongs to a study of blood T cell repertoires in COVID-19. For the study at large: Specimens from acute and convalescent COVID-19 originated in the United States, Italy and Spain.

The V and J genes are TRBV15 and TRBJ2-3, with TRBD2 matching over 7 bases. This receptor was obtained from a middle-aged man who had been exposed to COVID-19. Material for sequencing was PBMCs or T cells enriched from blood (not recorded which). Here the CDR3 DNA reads TGTGCCACCAGCAGAGCCGGACTAGTCTCCGATACGCAGTATTTT. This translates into CATSRAGLVSDTQYF.